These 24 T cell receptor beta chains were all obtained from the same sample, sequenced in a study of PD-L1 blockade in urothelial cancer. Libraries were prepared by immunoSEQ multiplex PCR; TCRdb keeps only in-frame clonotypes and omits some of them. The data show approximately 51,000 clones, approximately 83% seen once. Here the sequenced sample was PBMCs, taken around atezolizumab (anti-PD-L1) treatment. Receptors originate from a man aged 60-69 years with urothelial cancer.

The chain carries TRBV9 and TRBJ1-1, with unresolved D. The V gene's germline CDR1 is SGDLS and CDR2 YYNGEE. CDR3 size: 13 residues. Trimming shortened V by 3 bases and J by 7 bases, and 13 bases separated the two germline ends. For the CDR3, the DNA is TGTGCCAGCAGCGCCGTGACTTTCGGTGAAGCTTTCTTT. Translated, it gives CASSAVTFGEAFF.

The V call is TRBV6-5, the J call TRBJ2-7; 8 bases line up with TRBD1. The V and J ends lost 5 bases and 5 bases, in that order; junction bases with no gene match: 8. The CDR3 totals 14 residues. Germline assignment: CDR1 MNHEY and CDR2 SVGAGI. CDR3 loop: CASSSLGTGHEQYF. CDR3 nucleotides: TGTGCCAGCAGTAGTCTGGGGACAGGCCACGAGCAGTACTTC.

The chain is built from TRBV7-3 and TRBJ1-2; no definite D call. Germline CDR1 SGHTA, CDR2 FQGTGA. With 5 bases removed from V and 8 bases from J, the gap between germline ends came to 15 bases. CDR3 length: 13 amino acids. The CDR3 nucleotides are TGTGCCAGCAGCCAAGAGGGTGGAAACGGCTACACCTTC. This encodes CASSQEGGNGYTF.

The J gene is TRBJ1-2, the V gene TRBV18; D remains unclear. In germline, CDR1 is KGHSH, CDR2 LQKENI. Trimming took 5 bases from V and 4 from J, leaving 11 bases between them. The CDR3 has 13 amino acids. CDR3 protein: CASSTREIYGYTF. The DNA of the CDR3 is TGTGCCAGCTCAACTCGGGAGATCTATGGCTACACCTTC.

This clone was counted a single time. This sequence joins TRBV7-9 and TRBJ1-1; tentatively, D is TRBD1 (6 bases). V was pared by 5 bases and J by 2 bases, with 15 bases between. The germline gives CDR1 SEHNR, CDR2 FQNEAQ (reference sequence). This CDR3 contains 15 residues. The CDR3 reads CASSDPGQFNTEAFF. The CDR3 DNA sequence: TGTGCCAGCAGCGACCCCGGACAGTTTAACACTGAAGCTTTCTTT.

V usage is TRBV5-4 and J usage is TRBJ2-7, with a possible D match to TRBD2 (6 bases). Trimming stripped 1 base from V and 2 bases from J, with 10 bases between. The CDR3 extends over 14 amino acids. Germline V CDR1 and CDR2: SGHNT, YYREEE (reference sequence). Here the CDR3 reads CASSLWAGTYEQYF. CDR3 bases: TGTGCCAGCAGCTTGTGGGCGGGGACCTACGAGCAGTACTTC.

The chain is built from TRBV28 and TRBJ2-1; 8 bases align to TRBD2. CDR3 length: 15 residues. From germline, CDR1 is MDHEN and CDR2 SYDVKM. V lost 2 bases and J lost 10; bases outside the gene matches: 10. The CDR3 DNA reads TGTGCCAGCAGTTTACCCAGCGGGAGTACGGGAGAGCAGTTCTTC. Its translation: CASSLPSGSTGEQFF.

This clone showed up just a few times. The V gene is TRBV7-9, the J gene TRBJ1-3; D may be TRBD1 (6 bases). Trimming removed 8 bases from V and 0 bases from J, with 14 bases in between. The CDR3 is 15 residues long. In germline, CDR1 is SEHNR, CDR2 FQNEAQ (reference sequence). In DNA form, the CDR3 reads TGTGCCAGCCTGGGGGCAGGAACCTCTGGAAACACCATATATTTT. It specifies CASLGAGTSGNTIYF.

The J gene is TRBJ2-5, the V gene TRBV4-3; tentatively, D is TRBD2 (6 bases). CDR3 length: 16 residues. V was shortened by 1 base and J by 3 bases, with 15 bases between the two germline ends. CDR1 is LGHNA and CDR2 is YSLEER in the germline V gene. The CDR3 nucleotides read TGCGCCAGCAGCCAAGTGGGAGCGGGCCTAGAAGAGACCCAGTACTTC. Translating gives CASSQVGAGLEETQYF.

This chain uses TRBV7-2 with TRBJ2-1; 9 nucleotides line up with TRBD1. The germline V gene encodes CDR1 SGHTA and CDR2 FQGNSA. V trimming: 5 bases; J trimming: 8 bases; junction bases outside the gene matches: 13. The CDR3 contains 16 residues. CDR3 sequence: CASSKASGTGYYEQFF. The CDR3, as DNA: TGTGCCAGCAGCAAAGCTTCCGGGACAGGGTATTATGAGCAGTTCTTC.

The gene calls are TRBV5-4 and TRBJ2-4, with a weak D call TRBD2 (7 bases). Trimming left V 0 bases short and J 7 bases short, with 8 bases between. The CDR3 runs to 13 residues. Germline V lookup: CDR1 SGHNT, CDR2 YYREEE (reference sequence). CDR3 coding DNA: TGTGCCAGCAGCTTGGAGGGGGGGAACATTCAGTACTTC. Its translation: CASSLEGGNIQYF.

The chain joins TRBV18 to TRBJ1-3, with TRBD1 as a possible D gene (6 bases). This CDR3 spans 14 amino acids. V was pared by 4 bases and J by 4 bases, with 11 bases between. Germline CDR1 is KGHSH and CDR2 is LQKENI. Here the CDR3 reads CASSLKDSGNTIYF. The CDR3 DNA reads TGTGCCAGCTCACTAAAGGACAGCGGAAACACCATATATTTT.

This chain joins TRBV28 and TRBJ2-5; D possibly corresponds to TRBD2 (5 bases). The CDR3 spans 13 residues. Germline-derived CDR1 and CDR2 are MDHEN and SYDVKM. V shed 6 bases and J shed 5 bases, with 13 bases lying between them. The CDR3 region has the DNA TGTGCCAGCAGGACCGGACTTGGGGAGACCCAGTACTTC. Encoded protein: CASRTGLGETQYF.

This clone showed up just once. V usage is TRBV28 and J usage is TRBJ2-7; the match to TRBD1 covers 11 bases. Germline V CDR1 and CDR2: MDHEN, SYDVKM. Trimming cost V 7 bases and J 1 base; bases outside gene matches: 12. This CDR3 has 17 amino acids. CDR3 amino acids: CASTKRLGTGGSYEQYF. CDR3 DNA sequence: TGTGCCAGCACAAAAAGGCTTGGGACAGGGGGGTCCTACGAGCAGTACTTC. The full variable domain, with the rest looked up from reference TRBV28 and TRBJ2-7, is DVKVTQSSRYLVKRTGEKVFLECVQDMDHENMFWYRQDPGLGLRLIYFSYDVKMKEKGDIPEGYSVSREKKERFSLILESASTNQTSMYLCASTKRLGTGGSYEQYFGPGTRLTVT.

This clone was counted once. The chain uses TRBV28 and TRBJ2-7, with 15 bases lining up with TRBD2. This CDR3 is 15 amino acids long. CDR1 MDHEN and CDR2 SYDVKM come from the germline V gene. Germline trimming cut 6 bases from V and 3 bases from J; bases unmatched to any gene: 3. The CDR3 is CASRGLAGGDYEQYF. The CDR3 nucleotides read TGTGCCAGCAGAGGACTAGCGGGAGGGGACTACGAGCAGTACTTC.

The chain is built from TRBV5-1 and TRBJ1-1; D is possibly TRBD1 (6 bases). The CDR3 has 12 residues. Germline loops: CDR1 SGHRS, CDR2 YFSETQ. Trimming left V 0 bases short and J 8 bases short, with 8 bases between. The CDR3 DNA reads TGCGCCAGCAGCTTGGTCCAGGGGGAAGCTTTCTTT. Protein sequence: CASSLVQGEAFF. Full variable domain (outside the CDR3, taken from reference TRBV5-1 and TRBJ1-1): KAGVTQTPRYLIKTRGQQVTLSCSPISGHRSVSWYQQTPGQGLQFLFEYFSETQRNKGNFPGRFSGRQFSNSRSEMNVSTLELGDSALYLCASSLVQGEAFFGQGTRLTVV.

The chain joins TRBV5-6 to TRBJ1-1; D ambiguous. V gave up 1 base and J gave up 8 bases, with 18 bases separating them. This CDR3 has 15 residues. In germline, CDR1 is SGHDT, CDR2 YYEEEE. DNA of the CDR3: TGTGCCAGCAGCTTGTATTATGATGATGCGGGGGAAGCTTTCTTT. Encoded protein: CASSLYYDDAGEAFF.

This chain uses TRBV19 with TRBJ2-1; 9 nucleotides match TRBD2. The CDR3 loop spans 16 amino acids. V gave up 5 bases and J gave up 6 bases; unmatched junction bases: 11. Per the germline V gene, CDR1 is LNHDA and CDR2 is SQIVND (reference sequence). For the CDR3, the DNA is TGTGCCAGTAGTCCAGGCGCGGGGGGGATCGGCAATGAGCAGTTCTTC. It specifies CASSPGAGGIGNEQFF.

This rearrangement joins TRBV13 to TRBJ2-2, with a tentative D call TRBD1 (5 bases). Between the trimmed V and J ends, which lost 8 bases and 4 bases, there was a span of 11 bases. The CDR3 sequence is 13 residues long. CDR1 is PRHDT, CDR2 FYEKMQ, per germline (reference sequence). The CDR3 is CASVDTFTGELFF. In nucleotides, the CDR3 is TGTGCCAGCGTGGACACTTTCACCGGGGAGCTGTTTTTT.

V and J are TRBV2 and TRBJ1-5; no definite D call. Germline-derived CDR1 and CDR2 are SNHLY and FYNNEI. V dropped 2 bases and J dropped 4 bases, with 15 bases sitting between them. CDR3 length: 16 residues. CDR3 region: CASSELPIGPNQPQHF. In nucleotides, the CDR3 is TGTGCCAGCAGTGAACTCCCGATTGGCCCGAATCAGCCCCAGCATTTT.

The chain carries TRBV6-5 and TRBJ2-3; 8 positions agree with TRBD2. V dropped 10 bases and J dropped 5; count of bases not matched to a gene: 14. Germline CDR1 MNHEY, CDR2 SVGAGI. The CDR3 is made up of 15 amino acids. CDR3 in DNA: TGTGCCACACGACACGGCAGCGGGGGAAAAGATACGCAGTATTTT. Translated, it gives CATRHGSGGKDTQYF.

CDR3 DNA: TGTGCCAGTAGTATAGCAACTCAGGGGCGAAAACTGTTTTTT. Its protein product is CASSIATQGRKLFF. The V gene is TRBV19, the J gene TRBJ1-4, with a tentative D call TRBD1 (6 bases). The length of the CDR3 is 14 residues. In germline, CDR1 is LNHDA, CDR2 SQIVND (reference sequence). V gave up 1 base and J gave up 10 bases, with 13 bases separating them. The full variable domain, with the rest looked up from reference TRBV19 and TRBJ1-4, is DGGITQSPKYLFRKEGQNVTLSCEQNLNHDAMYWYRQDPGQGLRLIYYSQIVNDFQKGDIAEGYSVSREKKESFPLTVTSAQKNPTAFYLCASSIATQGRKLFFGSGTQLSVL.

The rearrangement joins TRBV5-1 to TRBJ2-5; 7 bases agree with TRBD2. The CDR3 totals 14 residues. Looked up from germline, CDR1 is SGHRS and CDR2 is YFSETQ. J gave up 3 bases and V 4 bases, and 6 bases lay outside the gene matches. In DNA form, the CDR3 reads TGCGCCAGCAGCGGGGGGGAAGGAAAAGAGACCCAGTACTTC. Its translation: CASSGGEGKETQYF.

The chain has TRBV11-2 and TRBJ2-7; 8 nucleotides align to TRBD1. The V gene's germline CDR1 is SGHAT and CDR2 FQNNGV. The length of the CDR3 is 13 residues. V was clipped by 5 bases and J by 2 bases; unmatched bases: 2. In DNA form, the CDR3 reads TGTGCCAGCAGCCAGGGGGCAGCCTACGAGCAGTACTTC. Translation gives CASSQGAAYEQYF. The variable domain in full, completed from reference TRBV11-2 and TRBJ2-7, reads EAGVAQSPRYKIIEKRQSVAFWCNPISGHATLYWYQQILGQGPKLLIQFQNNGVVDDSQLPKDRFSAERLKGVDSTLKIQPAKLEDSAVYLCASSQGAAYEQYFGPGTRLTVT.